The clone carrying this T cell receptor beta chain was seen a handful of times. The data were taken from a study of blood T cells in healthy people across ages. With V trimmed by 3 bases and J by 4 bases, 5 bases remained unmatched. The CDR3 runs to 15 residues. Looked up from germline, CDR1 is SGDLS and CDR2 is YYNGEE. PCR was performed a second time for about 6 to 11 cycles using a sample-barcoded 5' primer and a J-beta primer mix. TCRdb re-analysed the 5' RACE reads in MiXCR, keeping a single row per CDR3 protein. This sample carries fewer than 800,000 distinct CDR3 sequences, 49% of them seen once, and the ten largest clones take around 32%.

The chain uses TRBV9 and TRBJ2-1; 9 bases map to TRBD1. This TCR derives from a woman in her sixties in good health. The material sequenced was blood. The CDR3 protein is CASSATGGDYNEQFF. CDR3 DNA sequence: TGTGCCAGCAGCGCGACAGGGGGGGATTACAATGAGCAGTTCTTC.